The rows below give T cell receptor beta chains drawn from one sample of a study of beta chain features in type 1 diabetes. Here immunoSEQ multiplex PCR was the method, and the copy in TCRdb shows in-frame clones only, minus some. In the table there are roughly 610,000 clones, roughly 15% of which are singletons. The specimen was naive CD4+ T cells from blood. Receptors originate from a man aged 18 to 35 in good health. CDR3s include the opening cysteine and the closing phenylalanine or tryptophan. Fields, in order: CDR3 length, V gene, D gene, J gene, clone size, CDR3 DNA, CDR3 protein. The D gene is left open where the match is weak. Expanded clones get a size class; other rows say once, few or many, or leave the size out.

19	TRBV15	.	TRBJ1-5	.	TGTGCCACCAGCAGAGCTGTGGGCAGGGGAAAGGGCAAGGCGGGGTCCCAGCATTTT	CATSRAVGRGKGKAGSQHF
15	TRBV25-1	TRBD1	TRBJ2-1	few	TGTGCCAGCAGTGAATTGTTTTCCCGGGACAGTGAGCAGTTCTTC	CASSELFSRDSEQFF
15	TRBV27	.	TRBJ2-1	few	TGTGCCAGCAGTTCCGGCAGGGGATCCTACAATGAGCAGTTCTTC	CASSSGRGSYNEQFF
16	TRBV13	TRBD1	TRBJ1-1	few	TGTGCCAGCAGCTTCAGTGTTGACAGGGGGCCCGGTGGAGCTTTCTTT	CASSFSVDRGPGGAFF
14	TRBV4-1	TRBD1	TRBJ2-5	few	TGCGCCAGCAGCCCTCCCGGACAGGGGGCGACCCAGTACTTC	CASSPPGQGATQYF
13	TRBV4-2	.	TRBJ2-5	.	TGTGCCAGCAGCCGGACAGAGCAAGAGACCCAGTACTTC	CASSRTEQETQYF
15	TRBV4-3	TRBD2	TRBJ2-2	.	TGCGCCAGCAGCCAAGAGGGACTAGCTGGCGGGGAGCTGTTTTTT	CASSQEGLAGGELFF
14	TRBV5-1	.	TRBJ2-5	.	TGCGCCAGCAGCTCGAGACTAAGGGGGGAGACCCAGTACTTC	CASSSRLRGETQYF
16	TRBV7-3	.	TRBJ1-1	.	TGTGCCAGCAGCTCCCAAGCACAGGGTCGGAACACTGAAGCTTTCTTT	CASSSQAQGRNTEAFF
14	TRBV4-3	.	TRBJ2-7	.	TGCGCCAGCAGCCAAGCAGGGGAATCCTACGAGCAGTACTTC	CASSQAGESYEQYF
14	TRBV7-3	.	TRBJ1-5	few	TGTGCCAGCAGCCGTGACAGGTACAATCAGCCCCAGCATTTT	CASSRDRYNQPQHF
13	TRBV6-5	.	TRBJ1-1	.	TGTGCCAGCAAGCGACAGCGGAACACTGAAGCTTTCTTT	CASKRQRNTEAFF
13	TRBV7-9	TRBD2	TRBJ2-7	few	TGTGCCAGCAGCCACTACCGGGAGGGCGAGCAGTACTTC	CASSHYREGEQYF
14	TRBV7-9	.	TRBJ2-5	.	TGTGCCAGCAGCCCCCCGCTTTTGAAAGAGACCCAGTACTTC	CASSPPLLKETQYF
12	TRBV19	.	TRBJ2-1	.	TGTGCCAGTAGTCGAGACTACAATGAGCAGTTCTTC	CASSRDYNEQFF
14	TRBV4-1	.	TRBJ1-2	once	TGCGCCAGCAGAGGGGAAAACAGGGTAAATGGCTACACCTTC	CASRGENRVNGYTF
14	TRBV5-1	.	TRBJ2-6	.	TGCGCCAGCAGCCGGGCTTCTGGGGCCAACGTCCTGACTTTC	CASSRASGANVLTF
18	TRBV6-4	.	TRBJ2-1	.	TGTGCCAGCAGTGACTCTTTTGGTGGCGGGAAATCCTACAATGAGCAGTTCTTC	CASSDSFGGGKSYNEQFF
16	TRBV5-1	TRBD2	TRBJ2-2	.	TGCGCCAGCAGCCCCCCCCGGGGGGGTGGTCCCGGGGAGCTGTTTTTT	CASSPPRGGGPGELFF
16	TRBV9	TRBD2	TRBJ2-4	.	TGTGCCAGCAGCCCCCCGGCGGGAGGAGGGGGGAACATTCAGTACTTC	CASSPPAGGGGNIQYF
17	TRBV2	TRBD2	TRBJ2-3	few	TGTGCCAGCAGTCCCGGGACTAGCGGGGGGGCAGTAGATACGCAGTATTTT	CASSPGTSGGAVDTQYF
11	TRBV2	.	TRBJ1-5	few	TGTGCCAGCAGTGACGGACAGCCCCAGCATTTT	CASSDGQPQHF
18	TRBV27	TRBD2	TRBJ2-7	.	TGTGCCAGCAGTCGCGAGCCCCCGACTAGCGGGGTAACCTACGAGCAGTACTTC	CASSREPPTSGVTYEQYF
9	TRBV9	.	TRBJ1-5	few	TGTGCCAGCACCCAGCCCCAGCATTTT	CASTQPQHF
15	TRBV5-1	.	TRBJ1-3	.	TGCGCCAGCAGCTCGTCAGGGGTCTCTGGAAACACCATATATTTT	CASSSSGVSGNTIYF
16	TRBV7-2	.	TRBJ2-7	few	TGTGCCAGCAGCTTAGGTCGGACTAATAGCCAGGGGGAGCAGTACTTC	CASSLGRTNSQGEQYF
15	TRBV4-3	TRBD1	TRBJ1-2	.	TGCGCCAGCAGCCAAGGCCCGGGACAGTTCTATGGCTACACCTTC	CASSQGPGQFYGYTF
15	TRBV25-1	.	TRBJ2-7	.	TGTGCCAGCAGTGAATGGGGAGGTCTCACTACGTACCAGTACTTC	CASSEWGGLTTYQYF
15	TRBV7-9	.	TRBJ1-4	few	TGTGCCAGCAGCTTGGATATTTCCGGAAATGAAAAACTGTTTTTT	CASSLDISGNEKLFF
15	TRBV27	TRBD1	TRBJ2-7	.	TGTGCCAGCAGTTCCTACCGGGACAGGGTCCACGAGCAGTACTTC	CASSSYRDRVHEQYF
15	TRBV7-2	TRBD2	TRBJ2-5	few	TGTGCCAGCAAACGGACTAGCGGGAGGGGAGAGACCCAGTACTTC	CASKRTSGRGETQYF
16	TRBV7-2	.	TRBJ2-5	.	TGTGCCAGCAGCTTAAGTCAGGGGAGGCGTCAAGAGACCCAGTACTTC	CASSLSQGRRQETQYF
16	TRBV15	.	TRBJ1-2	few	TGTGCCACCAGCAGAGATTGGGCCCGGATGGGCTATGGCTACACCTTC	CATSRDWARMGYGYTF
13	TRBV7-9	.	TRBJ1-1	.	TGTGCCAGCAGTTGGCTCATGAACACTGAAGCTTTCTTT	CASSWLMNTEAFF
13	TRBV7-3	.	TRBJ2-7	.	TGTGCCAGCAGCTCCTCGGGGGTCCACGAGCAGTACTTC	CASSSSGVHEQYF
14	TRBV2	.	TRBJ1-5	.	TGTGCCAGCAGCCCAGATTATAGCAATCAGCCCCAGCATTTT	CASSPDYSNQPQHF
17	TRBV9	TRBD1	TRBJ1-2	few	TGTGCCAGCAGCGCCCGACCGAGGGACAGGGCTTACTATGGCTACACCTTC	CASSARPRDRAYYGYTF
15	TRBV18	TRBD1	TRBJ2-1	few	TGTGCCAGCTCACCCGGGACAGGGGCCTACAATGAGCAGTTCTTC	CASSPGTGAYNEQFF
17	TRBV4-1	.	TRBJ2-2	few	TGCGCCAGCAGCCAAGATCCCCGGGGATTGAACACCGGGGAGCTGTTTTTT	CASSQDPRGLNTGELFF
18	TRBV7-2	TRBD2	TRBJ2-2	few	TGTGCCAGCAGCCGGGACGGGCTAGCGGGGGTTAACACCGGGGAGCTGTTTTTT	CASSRDGLAGVNTGELFF
14	TRBV10-3	.	TRBJ1-3	few	TGTGCCATCAGACCACCGGGACATGGAAACACCATATATTTT	CAIRPPGHGNTIYF
11	TRBV6-6	.	TRBJ1-4	.	TGTGCCAGCACCCAAGGGGAAAAACTGTTTTTT	CASTQGEKLFF
13	TRBV4-2	.	TRBJ2-3	few	TGTGCCAGCAGCCAAGTCATGACAGATACGCAGTATTTT	CASSQVMTDTQYF
16	TRBV15	.	TRBJ1-2	.	TGTGCCACCAGCAGAGCGGCAGTGGATTTTTACTATGGCTACACCTTC	CATSRAAVDFYYGYTF
15	TRBV5-1	.	TRBJ2-7	.	TGCGCCAGCAGCTTGGGGCAGATTATCTCCTACGAGCAGTACTTC	CASSLGQIISYEQYF
16	TRBV7-6	TRBD2	TRBJ2-3	.	TGTGCCAGCAGCTTAGGACTAGCGGAGGGCACAGATACGCAGTATTTT	CASSLGLAEGTDTQYF
14	TRBV7-2	TRBD1	TRBJ2-7	.	TGTGCCAGCAGCGGCCGGACAGGGGGCTACGAGCAGTACTTC	CASSGRTGGYEQYF
14	TRBV9	.	TRBJ2-7	.	TGTGCCAGCAGCGCCGGGTCAGGGGAATACGAGCAGTACTTC	CASSAGSGEYEQYF
16	TRBV5-6	.	TRBJ1-1	.	TGTGCCAGCAGCTTGTTCTCTTCGGGGGAGTTCTCTGAAGCTTTCTTT	CASSLFSSGEFSEAFF
14	TRBV19	.	TRBJ2-7	few	TGTGCCAGTAGTGATTCGACAGGGAGGGTCGAGCAGTACTTC	CASSDSTGRVEQYF
14	TRBV18	TRBD1	TRBJ1-1	.	TGTGCCAGCTCACGAGACAGGGTAGGCACTGAAGCTTTCTTT	CASSRDRVGTEAFF
13	TRBV27	.	TRBJ1-5	few	TGTGCCAGCAGTTGGGGGGCTTCTCAGCCCCAGCATTTT	CASSWGASQPQHF
16	TRBV9	TRBD2	TRBJ2-5	few	TGTGCCAGCAGCGTAGGCCTAGCGGGGCTTCAAGAGACCCAGTACTTC	CASSVGLAGLQETQYF
14	TRBV29-1	TRBD2	TRBJ2-7	few	TGCAGCGTTGAAGATCGTCGGGGGGGCTACGAGCAGTACTTC	CSVEDRRGGYEQYF
15	TRBV19	TRBD2	TRBJ2-1	.	TGTGCCAGCACAAAGGGACTAGCGGGTAGCAATGAGCAGTTCTTC	CASTKGLAGSNEQFF
16	TRBV19	.	TRBJ1-2	few	TGTGCCAGTACCCCGAGGGCGGCAGGAGCCAACTATGGCTACACCTTC	CASTPRAAGANYGYTF
11	TRBV18	TRBD2	TRBJ2-1	few	TGTGCCAGCACCCCGGGAGGTGAGCAGTTCTTC	CASTPGGEQFF
14	TRBV29-1	TRBD1	TRBJ1-5	few	TGCAGCGTTGCTCAGGGGGCGCGCGATCAGCCCCAGCATTTT	CSVAQGARDQPQHF
13	TRBV7-2	.	TRBJ2-5	.	TGTGCCAGCAGCAAGGGGGGGTCGGAGACCCAGTACTTC	CASSKGGSETQYF
14	TRBV30	.	TRBJ1-2	once	TGTGCCTGGAGGAAGACAAGGGGCATCTATGGCTACACCTTC	CAWRKTRGIYGYTF